The 26 T cell receptor beta chains reported below all come from one sample, sequenced in a study of early T cells in non-severe SARS-CoV-2 infection. MiXCR, applied by TCRdb to the 5' RACE reads, yields one record per CDR3 protein. The repertoire holds fewer than 120,000 distinct CDR3 sequences, with roughly 12% as singletons. Sequenced here: whole blood, sampled at baseline. All receptors come from an adult who was a healthcare worker with PCR-confirmed SARS-CoV-2 infection or an uninfected control (not recorded which).

This sequence joins TRBV5-1 and TRBJ1-1; 9 nucleotides agree with TRBD1. The V and J ends lost 1 base and 3 bases, in that order; junction bases with no gene match: 4. This CDR3 has 15 amino acids. Germline V CDR1 and CDR2: SGHRS, YFSETQ. CDR3: CASSLITGGYTEAFF. CDR3 nucleotides: TGCGCCAGCAGCTTGATCACAGGGGGCTACACTGAAGCTTTCTTT.

The chain recombines TRBV29-1 with TRBJ1-1; D is perhaps TRBD1 (5 bases). V lost 4 bases and J lost 3, with 9 bases in between. Germline V gene lookup returns CDR1 SQVTM and CDR2 ANQGSEA. This CDR3 contains 12 residues. The CDR3 nucleotides read TGCAGCGTTGCTTGGGGGGACACTGAAGCTTTCTTT. Translated, it gives CSVAWGDTEAFF.

This chain's CDR3 is CATSRGTNTEAFF. The CDR3 DNA reads as TGTGCCACCAGCAGAGGGACTAACACTGAAGCTTTCTTT. The rearrangement uses TRBV15 and TRBJ1-1; D remains ambiguous. The V end was cut by 1 base, the J end by 2 bases, with 5 bases between. Per the germline V gene, CDR1 is LNHNV and CDR2 is YYDKDF (reference sequence). The CDR3 has 13 residues.

This chain joins TRBV6-5 and TRBJ1-4; 9 bases line up with TRBD1. Germline-derived CDR1 and CDR2 are MNHEY and SVGAGI. The CDR3 is made up of 13 amino acids. The junction had 3 bases not matched to a gene; V was cut back by 6 bases and J by 7 bases. This CDR3 reads CASRRTGVEKLFF. The CDR3 DNA follows: TGTGCCAGCAGACGGACAGGGGTTGAAAAACTGTTTTTT.

The V gene is TRBV27, the J gene TRBJ2-1; D perhaps matches TRBD2 (5 bases). CDR3 length: 14 residues. CDR1 and CDR2 (germline): MNHEY, SMNVEV (reference sequence). V lost 0 bases, J lost 3 bases, and 6 bases lay in between. CDR3 protein: CASSLSRDYNEQFF. The CDR3, as DNA: TGTGCCAGCAGTTTATCGAGGGACTACAATGAGCAGTTCTTC.

This clonotype was observed at least ten times. The chain recombines TRBV12-3 or TRBV12-4 with TRBJ1-1; D is unclear. This CDR3 is built from 14 residues. The V end lost 3 bases, the J end lost 1 base, and 9 bases lay between the germline ends. The CDR3 DNA reads TGTGCCAGCAGTTTTAAGGGCCGGAACACTGAAGCTTTCTTT. Protein: CASSFKGRNTEAFF.

This clonotype was counted between two and nine times. The chain joins TRBV7-2 to TRBJ1-1, with D possibly matching TRBD1 (6 bases). CDR3 size: 16 residues. The germline gives CDR1 SGHTA, CDR2 FQGNSA. The germline V and J ends were trimmed by 1 base and 2 bases, with 14 bases remaining between them. CDR3: CASSLVRGEKNTEAFF. In DNA, the CDR3 is TGTGCCAGCAGCTTAGTCAGGGGCGAAAAAAACACTGAAGCTTTCTTT.

The sample holds a few counts of this clonotype. The chain's CDR3 is CATSRDRGPNSYNEQFF. The CDR3 DNA reads as TGTGCCACCAGCAGGGACAGGGGGCCCAACTCCTACAATGAGCAGTTCTTC. The chain uses TRBV15 and TRBJ2-1, with 11 positions matching TRBD1. V trimming: 3 bases; J trimming: 0 bases; junction bases outside the gene matches: 4. Germline-derived CDR1 and CDR2 are LNHNV and YYDKDF (reference sequence). CDR3 length: 17 amino acids. The full variable domain, completed using reference TRBV15 and TRBJ2-1, is DAMVIQNPRYQVTQFGKPVTLSCSQTLNHNVMYWYQQKSSQAPKLLFHYYDKDFNNEADTPDNFQSRRPNTSFCFLDIRSPGLGDTAMYLCATSRDRGPNSYNEQFFGPGTRLTVL.

This clonotype has more than one count but fewer than ten. This chain connects TRBV3-1 to TRBJ1-1, with D tentatively TRBD1 (5 bases). Trimming removed 4 bases from V and 4 bases from J, with 13 bases in between. CDR3 length: 14 residues. The germline V gene encodes CDR1 LGHDT and CDR2 YNNKEL (reference sequence). CDR3 residues: CASSRSKGTTEAFF. Here the CDR3 DNA reads TGTGCCAGCAGCCGTTCCAAGGGGACCACTGAAGCTTTCTTT. Full variable domain (missing parts from reference TRBV3-1 and TRBJ1-1): DTAVSQTPKYLVTQMGNDKSIKCEQNLGHDTMYWYKQDSKKFLKIMFSYNNKELIINETVPNRFSPKSPDKAHLNLHINSLELGDSAVYFCASSRSKGTTEAFFGQGTRLTVV.

This clonotype was seen more than once but under ten times. The chain has TRBV7-9 and TRBJ2-1; 11 nucleotides agree with TRBD2. The CDR3 runs 16 residues. V shed 5 bases and J 3 bases; nucleotides not matched to a gene: 6. Germline assignment: CDR1 SEHNR and CDR2 FQNEAQ (reference sequence). DNA for the CDR3: TGTGCCAGCAGCCCGGCTAGCGGGGGGAGCTACAATGAGCAGTTCTTC. Amino acid sequence: CASSPASGGSYNEQFF.

The chain employs TRBV4-1 and TRBJ2-1; possibly TRBD1 for D (5 bases). The CDR3 spans 15 residues. Germline assignment: CDR1 MGHRA and CDR2 YSYEKL. Trimming shortened V by 0 bases and J by 7 bases, and 13 bases separated the two germline ends. CDR3 coding DNA: TGCGCCAGCAGCCAAGAACAGACAGTAAATAATGAGCAGTTCTTC. Translated: CASSQEQTVNNEQFF.

This clonotype was counted ten times or more. The V and J genes are TRBV9 and TRBJ1-4; 7 bases align to TRBD1. V dropped 0 bases and J dropped 0; count of bases not matched to a gene: 14. Germline assignment: CDR1 SGDLS and CDR2 YYNGEE. This CDR3 comprises 20 residues. The chain's CDR3 is CASSVESGTAPFATNEKLFF. CDR3 nucleotides: TGTGCCAGCAGCGTAGAATCTGGGACAGCCCCCTTTGCAACTAATGAAAAACTGTTTTTT. Full variable domain (remainder filled in from reference TRBV9 and TRBJ1-4): DSGVTQTPKHLITATGQRVTLRCSPRSGDLSVYWYQQSLDQGLQFLIQYYNGEERAKGNILERFSAQQFPDLHSELNLSSLELGDSALYFCASSVESGTAPFATNEKLFFGSGTQLSVL.

Many counts were recorded for this clonotype. The V gene is TRBV4-1, the J gene TRBJ2-1; D is ambiguous. The CDR3 is made up of 14 amino acids. CDR1 and CDR2 (germline): MGHRA, YSYEKL. V lost 2 bases, J lost 4 bases, and 9 bases lay in between. Written as DNA, the CDR3 is TGCGCCAGCAGCCAAAGGGATCAATACAATGAGCAGTTCTTC. Protein sequence: CASSQRDQYNEQFF.

The table lists this clonotype with a few counts. The genes are TRBV4-1 and TRBJ2-7; possible D gene TRBD1, 5 bases. CDR1 is MGHRA, CDR2 YSYEKL, per germline. The germline V and J ends were trimmed by 0 bases and 1 base, with 13 bases remaining between them. The CDR3 consists of 16 residues. The CDR3 DNA reads as TGCGCCAGCAGCCAAGAGCCCGGACACGTTTCCTACGAGCAGTACTTC. This codes for CASSQEPGHVSYEQYF.

The chain couples TRBV7-6 to TRBJ2-7, with TRBD1 matching over 10 bases. The germline V gene encodes CDR1 SGHVS and CDR2 FNYEAQ. The ends lost 2 bases at V and 3 bases at J; junction bases unmatched: 7. This CDR3 contains 16 residues. CDR3 in amino acids: CASSLYGDRGSYEQYF. The CDR3 bases are TGTGCCAGCAGCTTATATGGGGACAGGGGTAGCTACGAGCAGTACTTC.

The chain recombines TRBV29-1 with TRBJ1-4; D may be TRBD1 (6 bases). The length of the CDR3 is 14 residues. Trimming took off 4 bases at V and 8 bases at J, with 17 bases between the two ends. Germline values: CDR1 SQVTM, CDR2 ANQGSEA. The CDR3 sequence is CSVVFRGEIEKLFF. The CDR3 DNA reads as TGCAGCGTTGTTTTCAGGGGAGAGATCGAAAAACTGTTTTTT.

J is TRBJ2-4 and V is TRBV12-3 or TRBV12-4; TRBD1 matches at 9 bases. The CDR3 contains 15 residues. The J segment lost 7 bases and the V segment lost 6 bases, leaving 10 bases of the junction unmatched. The CDR3 loop is CASSQGQGDGNIQYF. The CDR3 nucleotides are TGTGCCAGCAGCCAGGGACAGGGCGATGGGAACATTCAGTACTTC.

The chain employs TRBV7-9 and TRBJ1-1, with D unresolved. The V end lost 1 base, the J end lost 1 base, and 10 bases lay between the germline ends. This CDR3 has 15 residues. CDR1 is SEHNR, CDR2 FQNEAQ, per germline (reference sequence). Written as DNA, the CDR3 is TGTGCCAGCAGCTTAGAGGCTGGGAGGAACACTGAAGCTTTCTTT. The encoded protein is CASSLEAGRNTEAFF.

This clonotype has a handful of counts. The rearrangement uses TRBV5-1 and TRBJ1-5; no reliable D call. With 0 bases removed from V and 7 bases from J, the gap between germline ends came to 11 bases. CDR3 length: 14 residues. CDR1 and CDR2 (germline): SGHRS, YFSETQ. CDR3 sequence (DNA): TGCGCCAGCAGCTTGGATGTGGGGAAGCAGCCCCAGCATTTT. Residues: CASSLDVGKQPQHF.

The J gene is TRBJ1-2, the V gene TRBV2; 10 bases align to TRBD1. J lost 4 bases, V lost 6 bases, and 2 bases had no gene match. This CDR3 region has 13 residues. Germline V gene sequence: CDR1 SNHLY, CDR2 FYNNEI. The CDR3 is CASRGQGTYGYTF. In DNA form, the CDR3 reads TGTGCCAGCAGGGGACAGGGGACCTATGGCTACACCTTC. The variable domain in full, with the rest retrieved from reference TRBV2 and TRBJ1-2, is EPEVTQTPSHQVTQMGQEVILRCVPISNHLYFYWYRQILGQKVEFLVSFYNNEISEKSEIFDDQFSVERPDGSNFTLKIRSTKLEDSAMYFCASRGQGTYGYTFGSGTRLTVV.

The table lists this clonotype with many counts. The chain is built from TRBV29-1 and TRBJ1-1; D uncertain. The V and J ends lost 6 bases and 1 base respectively, with 9 bases between them. The CDR3 totals 12 residues. CDR1 is SQVTM and CDR2 is ANQGSEA in the germline V gene. The CDR3 DNA reads TGCAGCGTCCACACTTCGAACACTGAAGCTTTCTTT. Encoded protein: CSVHTSNTEAFF.

The J gene is TRBJ1-1, the V gene TRBV14; TRBD1 agrees at 7 bases. The V gene's germline CDR1 is SGHDN and CDR2 FVKESK. Trimming removed 6 bases from V and 4 bases from J; junction bases left unmatched: 14. The CDR3 runs to 16 residues. CDR3 bases: TGTGCCAGCAGGCCAGTAGACTCAGGGGGGATCACTGAAGCTTTCTTT. Amino acids: CASRPVDSGGITEAFF.

The chain has TRBV5-1 and TRBJ2-1, with D perhaps TRBD2 (6 bases). Germline V gives CDR1 SGHRS, CDR2 YFSETQ. There are 16 residues in the CDR3. Trimming left V 0 bases short and J 0 bases short, with 10 bases between. The CDR3 bases are TGCGCCAGCAGCTTGGGAGGCGGGAACTCCTACAATGAGCAGTTCTTC. Translated: CASSLGGGNSYNEQFF.

Ten or more counts support this clonotype. CDR3 DNA: TGTGCCAGCAGCTCTCGGACGTCCTGGGATACGCAGTATTTT. The encoded protein is CASSSRTSWDTQYF. The chain joins TRBV5-4 to TRBJ2-3; no firm D call. This CDR3 comprises 14 residues. The ends were cut back, 3 bases at V and 6 bases at J, with 14 bases in the middle. Looked up from germline, CDR1 is SGHNT and CDR2 is YYREEE (reference sequence).

This clonotype was seen many times. This chain uses TRBV4-1 with TRBJ1-2, with D possibly being TRBD1 (5 bases). The germline V gene encodes CDR1 MGHRA and CDR2 YSYEKL. V was clipped by 0 bases and J by 7 bases, with 12 bases between them. The CDR3 is 14 residues long. This CDR3 is CASSQDPGGGGYTF. Here the CDR3 DNA reads TGCGCCAGCAGCCAAGATCCCGGGGGAGGTGGCTACACCTTC.

This chain connects TRBV14 to TRBJ2-2, with no clear D. CDR3 length: 14 amino acids. The germline CDR1 and CDR2 sequences are SGHDN and FVKESK. The V end was cut by 1 base, the J end by 5 bases, with 8 bases between. The CDR3 nucleotides are TGTGCCAGCAGCCAAGTGAGTGGGACCGGGGAGCTGTTTTTT. Protein product: CASSQVSGTGELFF.